This T cell receptor (beta chain) was recovered during a study of T cells in localized non-small cell lung cancer. The method was immunoSEQ multiplex PCR; TCRdb's version includes in-frame clones alone and lacks a portion of them. The sample records about 24,000 clones, about 94% being singletons. The sequence derives from a woman between 40 and 69 years old with stage I lung adenocarcinoma. The material sequenced was peripheral blood, taken before any cancer treatment.

CDR3 loop: CASSYQRVRGTQPQHF. In DNA form, the CDR3 reads TGTGCCAGCAGCTATCAGAGAGTCAGGGGTACTCAGCCCCAGCATTTT. The rearrangement uses TRBV7-8 and TRBJ1-5; TRBD1 might be the D (6 bases). This CDR3 has 16 residues. V was cut by 4 bases and J by 6 bases, with 19 bases left in between. Germline CDR1 reads SGHVS; CDR2 reads FQNEAQ.